The 4 T cell receptor beta chains presented below share a single source sample, sequenced in a study of blood T cell repertoires in COVID-19. This table comes from immunoSEQ multiplex PCR, and its TCRdb copy is limited to in-frame clones, with some not included. The sample holds under 75,000 clones, under 85% seen once. Source material: peripheral blood. These receptors came from a woman in her seventies with acute or convalescent COVID-19.

This clone showed up just once. J is TRBJ2-7 and V is TRBV5-4, with D perhaps TRBD1 (5 bases). The length of the CDR3 is 13 residues. Germline V gene data show CDR1 as SGHNT and CDR2 as YYREEE (reference sequence). V lost 4 bases, J lost 4 bases, and 12 bases lay in between. CDR3 in amino acids: CASSVAGYYEQYF. The CDR3 nucleotides read TGTGCCAGCAGCGTCGCAGGGTATTACGAGCAGTACTTC.

J is TRBJ1-1 and V is TRBV14; unclear D gene. CDR3 size: 15 residues. Germline lookup yields CDR1 SGHDN and CDR2 FVKESK. The germline V and J ends were trimmed by 0 bases and 5 bases, with 13 bases remaining between them. The CDR3 here is CASSQDRGKRTEAFF. In nucleotides, the CDR3 is TGTGCCAGCAGCCAAGACCGGGGAAAGCGGACTGAAGCTTTCTTT.

The chain uses TRBV19 and TRBJ1-2; D gene uncertain. CDR3 length equals 13 residues. The ends were cut back, 0 bases at V and 5 bases at J, with 7 bases in the middle. Germline V gene lookup returns CDR1 LNHDA and CDR2 SQIVND (reference sequence). CDR3 loop: CASSIEYNYGYTF. The CDR3 DNA follows: TGTGCCAGTAGTATAGAATACAATTATGGCTACACCTTC.

The chain employs TRBV12-5 and TRBJ2-5; TRBD2 is a possible D gene (6 bases). Looked up from germline, CDR1 is LGHNT and CDR2 is FRNRAP. This CDR3 is built from 15 residues. V was clipped by 7 bases and J by 3 bases, with 18 bases between them. CDR3 sequence reads: CASVYGGRVEETQYF. The CDR3 DNA sequence: TGTGCTAGTGTATATGGGGGGAGAGTGGAAGAGACCCAGTACTTC. Full variable domain (missing parts from reference TRBV12-5 and TRBJ2-5): DARVTQTPRHKVTEMGQEVTMRCQPILGHNTVFWYRQTMMQGLELLAYFRNRAPLDDSGMPKDRFSAEMPDATLATLKIQPSEPRDSAVYFCASVYGGRVEETQYFGPGTRLLVL.